This TCR beta chain was obtained from a study of response to subunit inactivated influenza vaccine. TCRdb ran MiXCR on the RT-PCR reads and lists one entry per CDR3 protein. Of 540,000 or so distinct CDR3 sequences listed, 10% to 15% are singletons. Germline-derived CDR1 and CDR2 are LGHNA and YNFKEQ. Trimming took 1 base from V and 3 from J, leaving 13 bases between them. The CDR3 length is 15 residues. The chain employs TRBV4-2 and TRBJ2-7; D remains ambiguous. The sample in question was PBMCs from blood, obtained more than 35 days after vaccination. The TCR comes from a man in his forties or fifties who received an inactivated influenza vaccine. CDR3 loop: CASSQGNTGRYEQYF. The CDR3 DNA follows: TGTGCCAGCAGCCAAGGTAATACCGGGCGCTACGAGCAGTACTTC.